These 30 T cell receptor beta chains share one sample of origin, sequenced in a study of OX40 agonist ivuxolimab in advanced cancers. Library preparation was by the immunoSEQ multiplex PCR assay. TCRdb mirrors the immuneACCESS table, restricted to in-frame sequences. Some clones are absent from its copies; in checked studies, under half trace to an unresolved V gene, and the reason for the others is unknown. This sample holds tens of thousands of clones; 84% were observed only once. 4.6% of the sample comes from the top ten. This sample comprised CD4+ or CD8+ T cells sorted from blood, obtained in a trial of the OX40 agonist ivuxolimab. These receptors all come from an adult with an advanced solid tumor such as melanoma, head and neck, liver or kidney cancer.

In the case of this clone: This same CDR3 is encoded by further DNA sequences in the sample. The gene calls are TRBV7-8 and TRBJ1-5; D remains ambiguous. This CDR3 region has 15 residues. Per germline, CDR1 SGHVS and CDR2 FQNEAQ. The V end was cut by 5 bases, the J end by 4 bases, with 15 bases between. The DNA for the CDR3 is TGTGCCAGCAGCGAAATCGTCTCGGGGAATCAGCCCCAGCATTTT. Translated: CASSEIVSGNQPQHF.

The rearrangement uses TRBV4-1 and TRBJ2-4; D gene uncertain. In germline, CDR1 is MGHRA, CDR2 YSYEKL. CDR3 length: 20 residues. With 0 bases removed from V and 0 bases from J, the gap between germline ends came to 21 bases. In nucleotides, the CDR3 is TGCGCCAGCAGCCAAGACAGGAGTCCGGTATCACTACTAGCCAAAAACATTCAGTACTTC. The encoded protein is CASSQDRSPVSLLAKNIQYF.

This sequence joins TRBV19 and TRBJ1-1; D possibly corresponds to TRBD1 (6 bases). The V end was cut by 3 bases, the J end by 3 bases, with 8 bases between. The germline V gene has CDR1 LNHDA and CDR2 SQIVND (reference sequence). The CDR3 sequence is 13 residues long. The CDR3 DNA reads TGTGCCAGTAGTATGAAGGGGGACACTGAAGCTTTCTTT. Translated: CASSMKGDTEAFF.

The gene calls are TRBV27 and TRBJ1-1; possibly TRBD1 for D (5 bases). V lost 9 bases, J lost 1 base, and 12 bases lay in between. The germline V gene has CDR1 MNHEY and CDR2 SMNVEV (reference sequence). The CDR3 is 13 amino acids. CDR3 coding DNA: TGTGCCAGTGGGACCCCGGGGAACACTGAAGCTTTCTTT. Translating it yields CASGTPGNTEAFF.

This chain connects TRBV15 to TRBJ2-1; perhaps TRBD2 as D (5 bases). The CDR3 covers 10 residues. Germline values: CDR1 LNHNV, CDR2 YYDKDF (reference sequence). Trimming took 8 bases from V and 7 from J, leaving 6 bases between them. In DNA form, the CDR3 reads TGTGCCACCGGACTTAATGAGCAGTTCTTC. It specifies CATGLNEQFF. Full variable domain (missing parts from reference TRBV15 and TRBJ2-1): DAMVIQNPRYQVTQFGKPVTLSCSQTLNHNVMYWYQQKSSQAPKLLFHYYDKDFNNEADTPDNFQSRRPNTSFCFLDIRSPGLGDTAMYLCATGLNEQFFGPGTRLTVL.

The chain combines TRBV6-5 with TRBJ2-7; D is undetermined. Trimming left V 5 bases short and J 5 bases short, with 13 bases between. The CDR3 is 13 amino acids. Germline V CDR1 and CDR2: MNHEY, SVGAGI. The CDR3 reads CASSDRPDNEQYF. CDR3 nucleotide sequence: TGTGCCAGCAGTGATCGGCCTGATAACGAGCAGTACTTC.

The chain joins TRBV2 to TRBJ1-4; 9 bases align to TRBD1. CDR3 length: 21 residues. Germline V gene sequence: CDR1 SNHLY, CDR2 FYNNEI. The V and J ends lost 7 bases and 0 bases, in that order; junction bases with no gene match: 21. Written as DNA, the CDR3 is TGTGCCAGCACCCCGGCCAGAATTCCGGGACAGGGTTCTGCAACTAATGAAAAACTGTTTTTT. Its translation is CASTPARIPGQGSATNEKLFF. Full variable domain (outside the CDR3, taken from reference TRBV2 and TRBJ1-4): EPEVTQTPSHQVTQMGQEVILRCVPISNHLYFYWYRQILGQKVEFLVSFYNNEISEKSEIFDDQFSVERPDGSNFTLKIRSTKLEDSAMYFCASTPARIPGQGSATNEKLFFGSGTQLSVL.

The rearrangement links TRBV11-2 to TRBJ2-7; D possibly corresponds to TRBD2 (6 bases). Trimming stripped 8 bases from V and 5 bases from J, with 13 bases between. Germline V gene sequence: CDR1 SGHAT, CDR2 FQNNGV. This CDR3 comprises 12 residues. In nucleotides, the CDR3 is TGTGCCAGCGACCGGGGGTTCAACGAGCAGTACTTC. Its protein is CASDRGFNEQYF.

The chain combines TRBV11-3 with TRBJ2-7; TRBD2 is a possible D gene (6 bases). The CDR3 extends over 14 amino acids. Germline assignment: CDR1 SGHNT and CDR2 YENEEA. Deletions cut 1 base from V and 3 bases from J, with 10 bases between. Here the CDR3 reads CASSLGGSGYEQYF. The CDR3 bases are TGTGCCAGCAGCTTAGGTGGTAGCGGCTACGAGCAGTACTTC. The full variable domain, its missing parts supplied by reference TRBV11-3 and TRBJ2-7, is EAGVVQSPRYKIIEKKQPVAFWCNPISGHNTLYWYLQNLGQGPELLIRYENEEAVDDSQLPKDRFSAERLKGVDSTLKIQPAELGDSAVYLCASSLGGSGYEQYFGPGTRLTVT.

The J gene is TRBJ2-2, the V gene TRBV19; D may be TRBD2 (5 bases). This CDR3 comprises 14 residues. Trimming took off 5 bases at V and 3 bases at J, with 10 bases between the two ends. CDR1 and CDR2 from the germline V gene are LNHDA and SQIVND (reference sequence). Here the CDR3 DNA reads TGTGCCAGTAGTGAAAGCGGACACACCGGGGAGCTGTTTTTT. Translating gives CASSESGHTGELFF. The full variable domain, rest sourced from reference TRBV19 and TRBJ2-2, is DGGITQSPKYLFRKEGQNVTLSCEQNLNHDAMYWYRQDPGQGLRLIYYSQIVNDFQKGDIAEGYSVSREKKESFPLTVTSAQKNPTAFYLCASSESGHTGELFFGEGSRLTVL.

The chain uses TRBV18 and TRBJ2-3; 10 bases line up with TRBD2. Germline V gene data show CDR1 as KGHSH and CDR2 as LQKENI. CDR3 length: 17 residues. V was clipped by 0 bases and J by 5 bases; unmatched bases: 8. CDR3: CASSPPGLAGAVDTQYF. As DNA, the CDR3 is TGTGCCAGCTCACCACCAGGTCTAGCGGGAGCTGTAGATACGCAGTATTTT.

The chain combines TRBV16 with TRBJ2-1; 11 positions agree with TRBD2. V trimming: 2 bases; J trimming: 5 bases; junction bases outside the gene matches: 2. The CDR3 is made up of 15 amino acids. Germline lookup yields CDR1 KGHSY and CDR2 FQNENV. Here the CDR3 reads CASSQMTSGDNEQFF. The CDR3, as DNA: TGTGCCAGCAGCCAAATGACTAGCGGGGACAATGAGCAGTTCTTC.

The rearrangement links TRBV28 to TRBJ1-2; D not resolved. The CDR3 sequence is 14 residues long. The germline V gene has CDR1 MDHEN and CDR2 SYDVKM. V lost 6 bases, J lost 8 bases, and 19 bases lay in between. Written as DNA, the CDR3 is TGTGCCAGCAGACGGAATGGCGGACCGGAGGGCTACACCTTC. It specifies CASRRNGGPEGYTF.

The gene calls are TRBV11-3 and TRBJ2-7, with D possibly TRBD2 on 6 matching bases. Trimming pared 4 bases from V and 0 bases from J, leaving 13 bases between. The CDR3 runs to 15 residues. Germline-derived CDR1 and CDR2 are SGHNT and YENEEA. The chain's CDR3 is CASSSPRESSYEQYF. In DNA, the CDR3 is TGTGCCAGCAGCTCCCCTCGGGAGAGCTCCTACGAGCAGTACTTC.

This clone was detected only a few times. The rearrangement joins TRBV11-3 to TRBJ2-1; TRBD2 matches 12 bases. The germline V gene has CDR1 SGHNT and CDR2 YENEEA. The length of the CDR3 is 17 residues. Trimming took 5 bases from V and 6 from J; bases not matched to a gene: 11. The CDR3 nucleotides read TGTGCCAGCAGCACGGGACTAGCGGGCTTGAAAGGCAATGAGCAGTTCTTC. This encodes CASSTGLAGLKGNEQFF.

The chain combines TRBV28 with TRBJ2-1; 9 bases are shared with TRBD1. Germline-derived CDR1 and CDR2 are MDHEN and SYDVKM. V lost 7 bases to trimming and J lost 7 bases; unmatched junction nucleotides: 14. This CDR3 region has 16 residues. CDR3 region: CASITGGLFKVNEQFF. CDR3 sequence (DNA): TGTGCCAGCATCACAGGGGGCTTGTTCAAAGTTAATGAGCAGTTCTTC.

The gene calls are TRBV2 and TRBJ2-1, with 9 nucleotides matching TRBD1. The trim removed 7 bases at V and 8 bases at J, leaving 9 bases unmatched. The CDR3 spans 14 residues. Germline CDR1 SNHLY, CDR2 FYNNEI. CDR3 amino acids: CASNRGQGRDEQFF. As DNA, the CDR3 is TGTGCCAGCAACCGGGGACAGGGAAGGGATGAGCAGTTCTTC.

This chain uses TRBV29-1 with TRBJ2-1; D is ambiguous. Germline V CDR1 and CDR2: SQVTM, ANQGSEA. This CDR3 is built from 17 residues. V was clipped by 4 bases and J by 0 bases, with 19 bases between them. This CDR3 is CSVGGVPPLSSYNEQFF. CDR3 nucleotides: TGCAGCGTTGGTGGGGTCCCACCCTTAAGCTCCTACAATGAGCAGTTCTTC.

The rearrangement joins TRBV30 to TRBJ2-2; D possibly corresponds to TRBD2 (7 bases). Trimming left V 0 bases short and J 4 bases short, with 12 bases between. This CDR3 region has 15 residues. CDR1 and CDR2 from the germline V gene are GTSNPN and SVGIG (reference sequence). CDR3 region: CAWSVGGHVTGELFF. The CDR3 DNA reads as TGTGCCTGGAGTGTGGGGGGGCACGTCACCGGGGAGCTGTTTTTT.

As concerns this clone: Other DNA sequences in the same sample also yield this CDR3. The J gene is TRBJ2-2, the V gene TRBV6-4; no clear D gene. Trimming cost V 8 bases and J 0 bases, with 4 bases left between them. CDR1 is MRHNA, CDR2 SNTAGT, per germline. The CDR3 runs 12 residues. The DNA for the CDR3 is TGTGCCAGCTCCCCGAACACCGGGGAGCTGTTTTTT. Encoded protein: CASSPNTGELFF.

This clone was seen only a few times. The gene calls are TRBV11-2 and TRBJ2-1; the D gene is possibly TRBD2 (6 bases). CDR3 length equals 17 residues. Between the trimmed V and J ends, which lost 0 bases and 10 bases, there was a span of 22 bases. In germline, CDR1 is SGHAT, CDR2 FQNNGV. The CDR3 DNA reads as TGTGCCAGCAGCTTAGATCAGGCGGGACGGACGAGGGTGGAGCAGTTCTTC. Translating gives CASSLDQAGRTRVEQFF.

The chain carries TRBV11-2 and TRBJ2-5; 9 positions agree with TRBD2. The CDR3 is made up of 16 amino acids. Trimming at V came to 3 bases and at J to 4 bases, leaving 9 bases not matched to a gene. Germline CDR1 and CDR2: SGHAT and FQNNGV. The CDR3 DNA reads TGTGCCAGCAGCTTTCGCGGGAGGGCCGTAGGAGAGACCCAGTACTTC. It translates to CASSFRGRAVGETQYF.

The rearrangement links TRBV18 to TRBJ2-7; 9 bases align to TRBD1. V was pared by 1 base and J by 4 bases, with 5 bases of the junction left unmatched. CDR3 length: 15 residues. Germline V gene lookup returns CDR1 KGHSH and CDR2 LQKENI. CDR3: CASSPRTGAEYEQYF. The CDR3 region has the DNA TGTGCCAGCTCACCACGGACAGGGGCGGAGTACGAGCAGTACTTC.

The V call is TRBV11-2, the J call TRBJ2-1, with 10 bases fitting TRBD1. There are 17 residues in the CDR3. Germline V CDR1 and CDR2: SGHAT, FQNNGV. J was trimmed by 7 bases and V by 6 bases; bases with no gene match: 15. The CDR3 nucleotides read TGTGCCAGCAGTCCACCACGACGGGACAGGGGTGGAAATGAGCAGTTCTTC. Its protein product is CASSPPRRDRGGNEQFF.

This clone was seen only once. The chain links TRBV19 to TRBJ2-1; D may be TRBD1 (6 bases). Germline CDR1 LNHDA, CDR2 SQIVND (reference sequence). The CDR3 is 15 amino acids. V was clipped by 7 bases and J by 0 bases, with 13 bases between them. The CDR3 sequence: CASTLDRSSYNEQFF. The CDR3 nucleotides are TGTGCCAGTACATTAGACAGGAGCTCCTACAATGAGCAGTTCTTC.

The V gene is TRBV7-2, the J gene TRBJ2-5, with 7 bases lining up with TRBD1. CDR3 size: 15 residues. The germline CDR1 and CDR2 sequences are SGHTA and FQGNSA. V lost 2 bases to trimming and J lost 2 bases; unmatched junction nucleotides: 5. The CDR3 loop is CASSLTGTDQETQYF. DNA for the CDR3: TGTGCCAGCAGCTTAACTGGGACAGATCAAGAGACCCAGTACTTC.

The J gene is TRBJ2-2, the V gene TRBV19; 7 nucleotides line up with TRBD1. CDR3 size: 15 residues. Germline CDR1 reads LNHDA; CDR2 reads SQIVND (reference sequence). V was pared by 6 bases and J by 5 bases, with 9 bases of the junction left unmatched. The CDR3 bases are TGTGCCAGTAGAGACAGGGTGGTAAATACCGGGGAGCTGTTTTTT. Translating it yields CASRDRVVNTGELFF.

V usage is TRBV18 and J usage is TRBJ2-4; D may be TRBD1 (6 bases). V gave up 0 bases and J gave up 8 bases, with 11 bases separating them. The CDR3 covers 14 residues. The V gene's germline CDR1 is KGHSH and CDR2 LQKENI. The CDR3 loop is CASSPPTGKDIQYF. The CDR3 DNA reads TGTGCCAGCTCACCACCCACAGGGAAAGACATTCAGTACTTC.

The chain employs TRBV10-3 and TRBJ2-5; D gene uncertain. Between the trimmed V and J ends, which lost 3 bases and 3 bases, there was a span of 11 bases. Germline loops: CDR1 ENHRY, CDR2 SYGVKD. This CDR3 region has 14 residues. The CDR3 region is CAISDRDGEETQYF. CDR3 nucleotide sequence: TGTGCCATCAGTGACCGAGACGGAGAAGAGACCCAGTACTTC.

The rearrangement links TRBV9 to TRBJ1-1; D may be TRBD1 (5 bases). V was cut by 4 bases and J by 13 bases, with 17 bases left in between. CDR3 length equals 12 residues. CDR1 is SGDLS, CDR2 YYNGEE, per germline. The CDR3: CASSPDQGTGFF. As DNA, the CDR3 is TGTGCCAGCAGCCCTGACCAGGGAACTGGTTTCTTT.